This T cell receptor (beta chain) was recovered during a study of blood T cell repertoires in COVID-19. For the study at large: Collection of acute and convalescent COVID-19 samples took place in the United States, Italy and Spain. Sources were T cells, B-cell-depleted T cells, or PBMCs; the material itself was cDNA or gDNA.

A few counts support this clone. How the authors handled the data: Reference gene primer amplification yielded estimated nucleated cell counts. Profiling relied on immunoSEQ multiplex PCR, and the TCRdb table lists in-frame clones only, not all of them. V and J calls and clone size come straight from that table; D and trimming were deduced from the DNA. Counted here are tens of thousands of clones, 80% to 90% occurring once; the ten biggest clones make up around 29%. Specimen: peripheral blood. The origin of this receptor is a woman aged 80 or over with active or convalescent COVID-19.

CDR3 sequence: CASSGRGALDNEQFF. Written as DNA, the CDR3 is TGTGCCAGCAGCGGACGGGGGGCCCTGGACAATGAGCAGTTCTTC. The chain has TRBV5-8 and TRBJ2-1; maybe TRBD2 (7 bases). Per the germline V gene, CDR1 is SGHTS and CDR2 is YDEGEE. The ends were cut back, 4 bases at V and 5 bases at J, with 16 bases in the middle. The CDR3 has 15 residues.